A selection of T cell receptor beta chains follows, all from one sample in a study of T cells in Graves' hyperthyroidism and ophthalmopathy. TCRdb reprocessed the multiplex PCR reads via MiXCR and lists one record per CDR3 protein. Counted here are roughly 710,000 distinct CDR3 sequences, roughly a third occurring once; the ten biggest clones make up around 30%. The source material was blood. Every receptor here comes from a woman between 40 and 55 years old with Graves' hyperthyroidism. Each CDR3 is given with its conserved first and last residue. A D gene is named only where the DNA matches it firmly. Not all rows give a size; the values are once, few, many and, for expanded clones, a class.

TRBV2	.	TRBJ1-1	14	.	CASSGAATSTEAFF	TGTGCCAGCAGTGGCGCAGCTACGAGTACTGAAGCTTTCTTT
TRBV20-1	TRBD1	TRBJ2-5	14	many	CSARPGQGKETQYF	TGCAGTGCTAGACCAGGACAGGGAAAAGAGACCCAGTACTTC
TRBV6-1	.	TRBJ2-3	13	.	CASSQITGDTQYF	TGTGCCAGCAGCCAAATTACAGGGGATACGCAGTATTTT
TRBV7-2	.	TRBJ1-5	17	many	CASSLGPGTDSNQPQHF	TGTGCCAGCAGCTTGGGCCCGGGGACGGATAGCAATCAGCCCCAGCATTTT
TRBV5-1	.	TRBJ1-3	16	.	CASSAGLPVSGNTIYF	TGCGCCAGCAGCGCGGGACTCCCAGTCTCTGGAAACACCATATATTTT
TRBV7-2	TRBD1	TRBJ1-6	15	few	CASRAKTGPNSPLHF	TGTGCCAGTAGGGCAAAGACAGGGCCAAATTCACCCCTCCACTTT
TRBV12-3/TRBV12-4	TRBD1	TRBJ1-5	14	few	CASSWTGGTQPQHF	TGTGCCAGCAGTTGGACAGGGGGCACTCAGCCCCAGCATTTT
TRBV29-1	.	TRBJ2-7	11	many	CSVEEGYEQYF	TGCAGCGTTGAAGAAGGCTACGAGCAGTACTTC
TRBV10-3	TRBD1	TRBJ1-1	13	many	CAAQGVGDTEAFF	TGTGCCGCCCAGGGGGTCGGGGACACTGAAGCTTTCTTT
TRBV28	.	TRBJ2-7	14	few	CASRIQEGPYEQYF	TGTGCCAGCAGAATACAGGAGGGCCCCTACGAGCAGTACTTC
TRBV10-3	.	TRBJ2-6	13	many	CAIWDSGANVLTF	TGTGCCATTTGGGACTCTGGGGCCAACGTCCTGACTTTC
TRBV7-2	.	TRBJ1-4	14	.	CASSLGATNEKLLF	TGTGCCAGCAGCTTAGGAGCAACTAATGAAAAACTGCTTTTT
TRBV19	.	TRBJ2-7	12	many	CANLGLSYEQYF	TGTGCCAACCTAGGGTTATCCTACGAGCAGTACTTC
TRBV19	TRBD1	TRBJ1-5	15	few	CASTLDRGSNQPQHF	TGTGCCAGTACCTTGGACAGGGGAAGCAATCAGCCCCAGCATTTT
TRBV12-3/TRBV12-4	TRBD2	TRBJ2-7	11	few	CASSIAGATYF	TGTGCCAGCAGTATAGCGGGAGCGACGTACTTC
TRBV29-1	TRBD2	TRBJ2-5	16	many	CSVDRLAGEDQETQYF	TGCAGCGTTGACAGGCTAGCGGGAGAGGATCAAGAGACCCAGTACTTC
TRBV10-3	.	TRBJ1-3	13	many	CAISKGFGNTIYF	TGTGCCATCAGTAAGGGATTCGGAAACACCATATATTTT
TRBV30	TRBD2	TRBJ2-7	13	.	CAWSREGGSWQYF	TGTGCCTGGAGTCGAGAGGGAGGGTCGTGGCAGTACTTC
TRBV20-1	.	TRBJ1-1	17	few	CSAPSPGGDEKNTEAFF	TGCAGTGCCCCCTCCCCGGGGGGAGATGAAAAGAACACTGAAGCTTTCTTT
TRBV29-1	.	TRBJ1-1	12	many	CSVAPVGTEAFF	TGCAGCGTTGCCCCGGTGGGCACTGAAGCTTTCTTT
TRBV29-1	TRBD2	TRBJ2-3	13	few	CSVETSGTDTQYF	TGCAGCGTAGAGACTAGCGGCACAGATACGCAGTATTTT
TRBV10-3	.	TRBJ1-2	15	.	CASSYGSLSTYGYTF	TGTGCCAGCAGTTACGGATCGCTAAGTACCTATGGCTACACCTTC
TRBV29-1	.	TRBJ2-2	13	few	CSVARTTTGELFF	TGCAGCGTTGCGCGGACAACAACCGGGGAGCTGTTTTTT
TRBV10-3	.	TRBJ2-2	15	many	CAISESSGAPGELFF	TGTGCCATCAGTGAGTCCTCGGGGGCGCCCGGGGAGCTGTTTTTT
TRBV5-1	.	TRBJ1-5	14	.	CASSLGENNQPQHF	TGCGCCAGCAGCTTGGGGGAAAACAATCAGCCCCAGCATTTT
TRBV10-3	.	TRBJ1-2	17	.	CAIRWAADGESNYGYTF	TGTGCCATCAGATGGGCGGCCGACGGAGAAAGTAACTATGGCTACACCTTC
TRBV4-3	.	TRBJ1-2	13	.	CASSQDRGEGYTF	TGCGCCAGCAGCCAAGACAGGGGAGAGGGCTACACCTTC
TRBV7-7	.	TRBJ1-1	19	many	CASSLAAGRKDIMNTEAFF	TGTGCCAGCAGCTTAGCGGCCGGACGGAAAGATATAATGAACACTGAAGCTTTCTTT
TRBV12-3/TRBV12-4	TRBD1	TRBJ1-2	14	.	CASSVTGGLDGYTF	TGTGCCAGCAGTGTGACAGGGGGCCTGGATGGCTACACCTTC
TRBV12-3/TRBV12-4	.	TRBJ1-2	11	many	CASSLNRQQPF	TGTGCCAGCAGTCTAAACAGGCAGCAACCCTTC
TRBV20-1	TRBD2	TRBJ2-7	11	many	CSVLGEGEQYF	TGCAGTGTTCTAGGGGAGGGGGAGCAGTACTTC
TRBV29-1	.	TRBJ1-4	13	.	CSVGGGWGEKLFF	TGCAGCGTTGGAGGGGGGTGGGGAGAAAAACTGTTTTTT
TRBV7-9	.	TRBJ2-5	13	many	CASSVDTQETQYF	TGTGCCAGCAGCGTAGACACCCAAGAGACCCAGTACTTC
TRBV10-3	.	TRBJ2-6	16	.	CAISESGDRGANVLTF	TGTGCCATCAGTGAGTCGGGAGACAGAGGGGCCAACGTCCTGACTTTC
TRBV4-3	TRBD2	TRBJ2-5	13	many	CASTRERGETQYF	TGCGCCAGCACGCGGGAGCGCGGGGAGACCCAGTACTTC
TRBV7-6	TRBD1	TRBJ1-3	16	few	CASSSDRGLSGNTIYF	TGTGCCAGCAGCTCGGACAGGGGCCTCTCTGGAAACACCATATATTTT
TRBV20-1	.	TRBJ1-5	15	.	CSAPVKGPYNQPQHF	TGCAGTGCCCCTGTTAAGGGGCCTTACAATCAGCCCCAGCATTTT